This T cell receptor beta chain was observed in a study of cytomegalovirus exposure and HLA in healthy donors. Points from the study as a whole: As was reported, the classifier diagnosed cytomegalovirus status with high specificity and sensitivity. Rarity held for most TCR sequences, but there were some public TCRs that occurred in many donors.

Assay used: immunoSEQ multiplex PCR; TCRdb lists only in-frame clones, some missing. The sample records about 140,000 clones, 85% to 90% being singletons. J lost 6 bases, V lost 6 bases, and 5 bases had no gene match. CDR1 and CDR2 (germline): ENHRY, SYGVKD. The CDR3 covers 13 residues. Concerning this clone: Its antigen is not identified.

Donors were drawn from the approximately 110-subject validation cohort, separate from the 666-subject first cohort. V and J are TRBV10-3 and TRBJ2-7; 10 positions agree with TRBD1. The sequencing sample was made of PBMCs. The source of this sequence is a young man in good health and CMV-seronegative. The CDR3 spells CAIRGTGVSEQYF. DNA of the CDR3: TGTGCCATCAGGGGGACAGGGGTCTCCGAGCAGTACTTC.